This paragraph reports one T cell receptor beta chain. This entry belongs to a study of T cells in tuberculosis. Trimming pared 3 bases from V and 0 bases from J, leaving 13 bases between. The CDR3 runs 15 residues. Germline values: CDR1 SGHNT, CDR2 YYREEE (reference sequence). Generated by immunoSEQ multiplex PCR, the TCRdb table keeps only in-frame clones and is missing some. This sample has about 34,000 clones, with approximately 90% found just once. Sequenced: PBMCs. V usage is TRBV5-4 and J usage is TRBJ2-7; no clear D. This receptor was identified in a donor between 10 and 35 years old with latent tuberculosis or without tuberculosis infection. CDR3 nucleotides: TGTGCCAGCAGCTCGCCTAAGCGAGGCTCCTACGAGCAGTACTTC. As protein: CASSSPKRGSYEQYF. Drawing the rest from reference TRBV5-4 and TRBJ2-7, the complete variable domain is ETGVTQSPTHLIKTRGQQVTLRCSSQSGHNTVSWYQQALGQGPQFIFQYYREEENGRGNFPPRFSGLQFPNYSSELNVNALELDDSALYLCASSSPKRGSYEQYFGPGTRLTVT.